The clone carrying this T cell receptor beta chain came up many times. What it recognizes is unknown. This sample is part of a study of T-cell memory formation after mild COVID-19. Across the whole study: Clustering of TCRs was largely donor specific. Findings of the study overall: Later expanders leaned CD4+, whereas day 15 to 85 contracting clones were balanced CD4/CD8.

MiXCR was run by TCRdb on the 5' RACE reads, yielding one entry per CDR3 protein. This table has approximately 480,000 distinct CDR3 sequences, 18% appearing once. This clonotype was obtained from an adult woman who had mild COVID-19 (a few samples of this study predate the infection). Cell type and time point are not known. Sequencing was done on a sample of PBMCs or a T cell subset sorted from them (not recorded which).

CDR3 in DNA: TGTGCCAGCAGCCCAGGGACAGGGAGCACTGAAGCTTTCTTT. Residues: CASSPGTGSTEAFF. This chain connects TRBV7-3 to TRBJ1-1; 9 nucleotides line up with TRBD1. The CDR3 has 14 residues. The germline V gene encodes CDR1 SGHTA and CDR2 FQGTGA. Trimming cost V 5 bases and J 4 bases; bases outside gene matches: 5.